A single sample is the source of the 14 T cell receptor beta chains below, sequenced in a study of blood T cell repertoires in COVID-19. Only in-frame clones appear in the TCRdb table, and some are missing; sequencing was by immunoSEQ multiplex PCR. This table has about 410,000 clones, roughly 90% appearing once. The source material was peripheral blood. Receptors originate from a woman in her 30s with active or convalescent COVID-19.

CDR3 residues: CASMIDEKLFF. For the CDR3, the DNA is TGTGCCAGCATGATAGATGAAAAACTGTTTTTT. V usage is TRBV2 and J usage is TRBJ1-4; D is unclear. The CDR3 has 11 residues. In germline, CDR1 is SNHLY, CDR2 FYNNEI. V was trimmed by 7 bases and J by 6 bases, leaving 6 bases between them.

The chain employs TRBV10-3 and TRBJ2-3; 7 bases are shared with TRBD1. The ends lost 2 bases at V and 5 bases at J; junction bases unmatched: 10. Per the germline V gene, CDR1 is ENHRY and CDR2 is SYGVKD. CDR3 length equals 16 residues. CDR3 amino acids: CAISEGVTGFGDTQYF. CDR3 nucleotides: TGTGCCATCAGTGAGGGCGTGACAGGGTTCGGAGATACGCAGTATTTT.

The chain links TRBV6-5 to TRBJ1-1; D unresolved. The length of the CDR3 is 12 residues. V shed 5 bases and J shed 7 bases, with 11 bases lying between them. CDR1 and CDR2 from the germline V gene are MNHEY and SVGAGI. Written as DNA, the CDR3 is TGTGCCAGCAGTACCGGGATAGGTGAAGCTTTCTTT. This gives the protein CASSTGIGEAFF.

The chain joins TRBV6-5 to TRBJ2-6; D is unresolved. With 0 bases removed from V and 0 bases from J, the gap between germline ends came to 6 bases. Germline V gene lookup returns CDR1 MNHEY and CDR2 SVGAGI. The CDR3 has 16 residues. The CDR3, as DNA: TGTGCCAGCAGTTACTCGATAGTCTCTGGGGCCAACGTCCTGACTTTC. This gives the protein CASSYSIVSGANVLTF.

The gene calls are TRBV6-6 and TRBJ2-3; possible D gene TRBD1, 6 bases. V lost 8 bases and J 6 bases, leaving 12 bases between the germline ends. This CDR3 comprises 12 residues. CDR1 is MNHNY, CDR2 SVGAGI, per germline (reference sequence). The CDR3 sequence is CASVGRGDTQYF. CDR3 nucleotide sequence: TGTGCCAGCGTGGGAAGGGGGGATACGCAGTATTTT.

The chain combines TRBV23-1 with TRBJ2-3; 16 positions match TRBD2. TRBV23-1 is designated an ORF whose function remains uncertain. V lost 0 bases and J lost 2; bases outside the gene matches: 20. This CDR3 has 24 residues. The DNA for the CDR3 is TGCGCCAGCAGTCAATCCCAGGGCAGTATCGGGACTAGCGGGGGGGCCATTTTCACAGATACGCAGTATTTT. It encodes CASSQSQGSIGTSGGAIFTDTQYF.

The chain joins TRBV9 to TRBJ2-7; D gene ambiguous. CDR1 and CDR2 (germline): SGDLS, YYNGEE. The CDR3 is 13 residues long. V shed 1 base and J shed 3 bases, with 8 bases lying between them. The CDR3 protein is CASSVTYGYEQYF. CDR3 bases: TGTGCCAGCAGCGTAACTTACGGCTACGAGCAGTACTTC.

The chain combines TRBV6-4 with TRBJ1-4; TRBD1 matches at 10 bases. Trimming at V came to 6 bases and at J to 6 bases, leaving 7 bases not matched to a gene. Germline V lookup: CDR1 MRHNA, CDR2 SNTAGT. The CDR3 is 15 residues long. DNA of the CDR3: TGTGCCAGCAGCCTGCCGGGACAGGGGCATGAAAAACTGTTTTTT. Translating gives CASSLPGQGHEKLFF.

The chain has TRBV14 and TRBJ2-1, with 7 bases fitting TRBD1. The CDR3 has 14 residues. V shed 4 bases and J 4 bases; nucleotides not matched to a gene: 4. Per germline, CDR1 SGHDN and CDR2 FVKESK. This CDR3 is CASSPWTGYNEQFF. The DNA for the CDR3 is TGTGCCAGCAGCCCTTGGACAGGTTACAATGAGCAGTTCTTC.

The chain links TRBV29-1 to TRBJ2-1; D perhaps matches TRBD1 (8 bases). The CDR3 runs to 15 residues. Germline loops: CDR1 SQVTM, CDR2 ANQGSEA. Deletions cut 7 bases from V and 1 base from J, with 17 bases between. CDR3 in DNA: TGCAGCGCGGTGGGGGGGGACAGGTCCTACAATGAGCAGTTCTTC. It specifies CSAVGGDRSYNEQFF.

This clone was counted once. The J gene is TRBJ1-6, the V gene TRBV3-1 (or the pseudogene TRBV3-2); TRBD1 is a possible D gene (5 bases). This CDR3 is built from 11 residues. Germline lookup yields CDR1 LGHDT and CDR2 YNNKEL (reference sequence). V lost 4 bases and J lost 14, with 9 bases in between. CDR3 bases: TGTGCCAGCAGCCCTGGGACTGCCCTCCACTTT. Translating gives CASSPGTALHF.

This sequence joins TRBV4-1 and TRBJ1-2; D remains unclear. Germline assignment: CDR1 MGHRA and CDR2 YSYEKL. The V end was cut by 1 base, the J end by 7 bases, with 10 bases between. The length of the CDR3 is 13 residues. The CDR3 region has the DNA TGCGCCAGCAGCCAAGTCATGAACGGTGGCTACACCTTC. The encoded protein is CASSQVMNGGYTF.

The chain recombines TRBV6-1 with TRBJ2-7, with 7 positions matching TRBD1. The V and J ends lost 0 bases and 2 bases, in that order; junction bases with no gene match: 4. The germline V gene encodes CDR1 MNHNS and CDR2 SASEGT. This CDR3 is built from 15 residues. The CDR3 sequence is CASSEAGTVAYEQYF. In nucleotides, the CDR3 is TGTGCCAGCAGTGAAGCCGGGACAGTGGCCTACGAGCAGTACTTC.

A note on this clone: The junction departs from germline at one end; a sequencing error may be responsible. The chain links TRBV6-1 to TRBJ2-3, with a tentative D call TRBD1 (5 bases). Germline V CDR1 and CDR2: MNHNS, SASEGT. The CDR3 has 13 residues. The CDR3, as DNA: TGTGCCAGCGGTGACAGTAACACAGATACGCAGTATTTT. Translation: CASGDSNTDTQYF.